This TCR beta chain was captured by sequencing in a study of CD8 T cells in ankylosing spondylitis. Whole-study results and caveats: Clones linked to disease were reported to show significant enrichment in matched ankylosing spondylitis synovial fluid. Seemingly distinctive of ankylosing spondylitis blood was a TCR beta motif formed by eight highly homologous variants. CD8+ by phenotype, disease-linked clones were relatively rare in peripheral blood.

Quantitative barcoded 5'-RACE was used to prepare TCR beta libraries. TCRdb fed the 5' RACE reads into MiXCR, producing one record per CDR3 protein. The data contain just under 550,000 distinct CDR3 sequences, 12% of them singletons. The length of the CDR3 is 13 residues. V dropped 5 bases and J dropped 11 bases, with 13 bases sitting between them. Germline V gives CDR1 SGHAT, CDR2 FQNNGV. For this clonotype: Its antigen remains unidentified.

Sequencing was done on a sample of blood, either unsorted or a sorted T cell fraction (not recorded which). This sequence joins TRBV11-2 and TRBJ1-6, with D hard to call. The TCR comes from a male donor with ankylosing spondylitis. CDR3 residues: CASSQGPGAPLHF. DNA for the CDR3: TGTGCCAGCAGCCAAGGGCCCGGGGCACCCCTCCACTTT.